This T cell receptor (beta chain) was obtained from a study of shared clonotypes between healthy human individuals. CDR1 and CDR2 (germline): MDHEN, SYDVKM. V was clipped by 5 bases and J by 5 bases; unmatched bases: 10. The CDR3 is 15 amino acids. Clones were read by immunoSEQ multiplex PCR, and TCRdb kept only the in-frame ones, dropping some. The table records around 2.5 million clones, 80% to 95% of them present only once. The sample was naive CD4+ T cells from PBMCs. Regarding subset: CD45RA+ positively selected. The rearrangement uses TRBV28 and TRBJ2-5; 8 positions match TRBD2. This clonotype was obtained from a young man in good health. Some clones in this sample may be carry-over from other donors' samples. The CDR3 DNA is TGTGCCAGCAGTCGCCTGGCGGGAGGTTTGGAGACCCAGTACTTC. Its protein is CASSRLAGGLETQYF. The variable domain in full, completed from reference TRBV28 and TRBJ2-5, reads DVKVTQSSRYLVKRTGEKVFLECVQDMDHENMFWYRQDPGLGLRLIYFSYDVKMKEKGDIPEGYSVSREKKERFSLILESASTNQTSMYLCASSRLAGGLETQYFGPGTRLLVL.